This is a list of T cell receptor beta chains from one sample in a study of cytomegalovirus exposure and HLA in healthy donors. Sequenced by immunoSEQ multiplex PCR; TCRdb stores in-frame clones only, minus some. Among roughly 190,000 clones, under 80% were seen once, and the ten largest hold around 3.1%. Material: PBMCs. These TCRs come from a female donor in good health and CMV-seronegative. CDR3s include the opening cysteine and the closing phenylalanine or tryptophan. The D gene is left open where the match is weak. Clone size appears in some rows only: once, few, many, or a class for an expanded clone.

len | d_gene | abundance | j_gene | v_gene | CDR3nt | CDR3aa
15 | TRBD1 | few | TRBJ1-2 | TRBV19 | TGTGCCAGTAGTGTCACAGGGGATTCTGGCTATGGCTACACCTTC | CASSVTGDSGYGYTF
14 | TRBD2 | once | TRBJ2-5 | TRBV6-5 | TGTGCCAGCAGGTTTTTAGCGGGCCAAGAGACCCAGTACTTC | CASRFLAGQETQYF
14 | - | - | TRBJ1-5 | TRBV6-1 | TGTGCCAGCAGTGAACGGGGGGGCGGTCAGCCCCAGCATTTT | CASSERGGGQPQHF
14 | TRBD1 | - | TRBJ1-2 | TRBV6-5 | TGTGCCAGCAGTAAAATACAGGGGGCGGATGGCTACACCTTC | CASSKIQGADGYTF
16 | TRBD1 | - | TRBJ2-2 | TRBV9 | TGTGCCAGCAGCACGAGACAGGGGACGAACACCGGGGAGCTGTTTTTT | CASSTRQGTNTGELFF
11 | - | once | TRBJ1-1 | TRBV20-1 | TGCAGTGCTCAACTCCGCACTGAAGCTTTCTTT | CSAQLRTEAFF
14 | - | - | TRBJ2-7 | TRBV6-5 | TGTGCCAGCAGTTACCATAAAGGACTCTACGAGCAGTACTTC | CASSYHKGLYEQYF
15 | - | - | TRBJ2-5 | TRBV11-2 | TGTGCCAGCAGCTCCGTCGGGGACGGGAGAGAGACCCAGTACTTC | CASSSVGDGRETQYF
14 | - | once | TRBJ1-1 | TRBV19 | TGTGCCAGTAGGGAAGACCCCGCGAGGACTGAAGCTTTCTTT | CASREDPARTEAFF
16 | TRBD1 | - | TRBJ2-7 | TRBV6-5 | TGTGCCAGCAGTTACGAGTCGGGACAGGTCTCCTACGAGCAGTACTTC | CASSYESGQVSYEQYF
15 | TRBD1 | - | TRBJ2-3 | TRBV18 | TGTGCCAGCTCGGATGGACAGGGGATAACAGATACGCAGTATTTT | CASSDGQGITDTQYF
13 | - | - | TRBJ1-6 | TRBV9 | TGTGCCAGCAGCGGTGGCGGGGTAGGGCCCCTCCACTTT | CASSGGGVGPLHF
13 | - | - | TRBJ1-1 | TRBV28 | TGTGCCAGCACCCCGTGGGGGGGGACTGAAGCTTTCTTT | CASTPWGGTEAFF
13 | TRBD1 | - | TRBJ2-1 | TRBV19 | TGTGCCAGTTTAGGGACAGAGTACAATGAGCAGTTCTTC | CASLGTEYNEQFF
14 | - | - | TRBJ1-1 | TRBV13 | TGTGCCAGCAGCTTAGGACAGGGGAACACTGAAGCTTTCTTT | CASSLGQGNTEAFF
15 | TRBD2 | few | TRBJ2-7 | TRBV5-1 | TGCGCCAGCAGCCTGCCGGGGACTAGCAACCACGAGCAGTACTTC | CASSLPGTSNHEQYF